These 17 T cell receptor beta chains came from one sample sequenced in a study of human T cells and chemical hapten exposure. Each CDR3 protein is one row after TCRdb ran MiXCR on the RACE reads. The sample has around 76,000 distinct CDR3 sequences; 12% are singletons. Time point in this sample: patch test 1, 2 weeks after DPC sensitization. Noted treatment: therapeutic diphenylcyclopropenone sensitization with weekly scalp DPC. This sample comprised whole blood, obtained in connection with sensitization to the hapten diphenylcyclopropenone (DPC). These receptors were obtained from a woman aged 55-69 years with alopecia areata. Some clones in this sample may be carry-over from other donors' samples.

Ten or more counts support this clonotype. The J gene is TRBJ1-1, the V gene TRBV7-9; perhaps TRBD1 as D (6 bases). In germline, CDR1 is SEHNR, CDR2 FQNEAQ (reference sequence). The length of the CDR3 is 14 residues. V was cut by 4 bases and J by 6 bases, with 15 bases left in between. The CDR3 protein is CASSSVPGHPEAFF. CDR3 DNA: TGTGCCAGCAGCTCCGTTCCGGGACACCCTGAAGCTTTCTTT.

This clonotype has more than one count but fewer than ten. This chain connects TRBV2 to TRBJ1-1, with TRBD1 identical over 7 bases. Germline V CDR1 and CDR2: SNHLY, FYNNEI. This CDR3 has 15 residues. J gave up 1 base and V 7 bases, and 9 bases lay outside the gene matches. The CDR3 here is CASTGTGAANTEAFF. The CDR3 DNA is TGTGCCAGCACAGGAACAGGGGCAGCGAACACTGAAGCTTTCTTT.

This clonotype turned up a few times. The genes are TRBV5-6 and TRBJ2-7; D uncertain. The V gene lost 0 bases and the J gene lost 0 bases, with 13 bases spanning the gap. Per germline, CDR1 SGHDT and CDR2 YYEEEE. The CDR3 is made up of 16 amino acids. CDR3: CASSLDGVSISYEQYF. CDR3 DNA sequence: TGTGCCAGCAGCTTGGATGGGGTATCAATCTCCTACGAGCAGTACTTC.

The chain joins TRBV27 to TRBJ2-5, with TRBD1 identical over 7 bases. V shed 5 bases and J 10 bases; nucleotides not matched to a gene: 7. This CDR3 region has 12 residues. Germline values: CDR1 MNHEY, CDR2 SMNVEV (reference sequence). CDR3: CASSNVGQVQYF. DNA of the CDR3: TGTGCCAGCAGTAACGTCGGACAGGTCCAGTACTTC.

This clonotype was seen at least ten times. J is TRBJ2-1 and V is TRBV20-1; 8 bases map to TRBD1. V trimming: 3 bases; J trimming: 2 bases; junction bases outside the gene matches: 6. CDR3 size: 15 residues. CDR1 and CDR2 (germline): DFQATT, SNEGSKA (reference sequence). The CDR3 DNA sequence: TGCAGTGCTAGCTCCGGACAGGGAACCTACAATGAGCAGTTCTTC. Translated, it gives CSASSGQGTYNEQFF.

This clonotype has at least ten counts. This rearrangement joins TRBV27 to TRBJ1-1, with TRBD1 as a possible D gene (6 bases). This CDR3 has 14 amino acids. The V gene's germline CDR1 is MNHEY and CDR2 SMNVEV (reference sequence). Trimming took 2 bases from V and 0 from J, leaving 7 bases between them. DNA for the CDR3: TGTGCCAGCAGTTTAACAGGGATGAACACTGAAGCTTTCTTT. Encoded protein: CASSLTGMNTEAFF.

The CDR3 sequence is CASSSRLFDGVTQYF. The CDR3 DNA reads as TGTGCCAGCAGCTCCCGCCTATTTGATGGGGTTACGCAGTATTTT. The V call is TRBV11-2, the J call TRBJ2-3; D is undetermined. With 4 bases removed from V and 8 bases from J, the gap between germline ends came to 19 bases. The V gene's germline CDR1 is SGHAT and CDR2 FQNNGV. This CDR3 contains 15 residues.

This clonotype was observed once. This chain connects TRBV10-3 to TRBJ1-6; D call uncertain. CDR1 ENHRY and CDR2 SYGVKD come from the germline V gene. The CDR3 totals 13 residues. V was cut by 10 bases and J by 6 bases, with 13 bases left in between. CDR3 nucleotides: TGTGCCACCGGACGGATCATTAATTCACCCCTCCACTTT. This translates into CATGRIINSPLHF.

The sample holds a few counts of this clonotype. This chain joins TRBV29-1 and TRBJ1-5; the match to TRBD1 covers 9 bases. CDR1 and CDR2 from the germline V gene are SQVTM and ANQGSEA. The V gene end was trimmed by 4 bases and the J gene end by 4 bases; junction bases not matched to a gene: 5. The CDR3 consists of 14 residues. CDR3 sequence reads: CSVAEQGANQPQHF. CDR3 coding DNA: TGCAGCGTTGCCGAACAGGGGGCGAATCAGCCCCAGCATTTT.

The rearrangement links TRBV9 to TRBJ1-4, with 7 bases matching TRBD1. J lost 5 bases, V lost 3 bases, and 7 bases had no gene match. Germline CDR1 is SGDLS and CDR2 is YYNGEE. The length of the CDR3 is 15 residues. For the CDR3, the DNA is TGTGCCAGCAGCGCGTGGGACAGAGGCAATGAAAAACTGTTTTTT. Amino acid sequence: CASSAWDRGNEKLFF.

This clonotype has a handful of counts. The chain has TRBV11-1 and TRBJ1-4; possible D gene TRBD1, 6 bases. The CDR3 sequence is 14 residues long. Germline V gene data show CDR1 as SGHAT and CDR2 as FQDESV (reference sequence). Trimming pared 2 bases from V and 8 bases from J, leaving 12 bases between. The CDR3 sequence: CASSLRQESEKLFF. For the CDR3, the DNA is TGTGCCAGCAGCTTACGACAGGAGTCCGAAAAACTGTTTTTT.

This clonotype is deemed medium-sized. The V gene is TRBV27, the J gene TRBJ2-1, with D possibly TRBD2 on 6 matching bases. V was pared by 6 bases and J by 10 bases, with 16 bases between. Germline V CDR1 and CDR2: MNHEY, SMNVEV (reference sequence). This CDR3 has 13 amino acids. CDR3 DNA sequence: TGTGCCAGCAGCCCGGCGACGGGGGAGGAGCAGTTCTTC. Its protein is CASSPATGEEQFF.

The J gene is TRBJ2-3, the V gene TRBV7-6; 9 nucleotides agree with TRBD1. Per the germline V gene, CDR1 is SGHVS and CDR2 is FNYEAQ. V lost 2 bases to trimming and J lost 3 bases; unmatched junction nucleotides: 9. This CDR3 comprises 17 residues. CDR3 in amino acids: CASSLTRDRVGTDTQYF. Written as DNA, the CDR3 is TGTGCCAGCAGCTTAACCAGGGACAGGGTAGGAACAGATACGCAGTATTTT.

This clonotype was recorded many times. CDR3 sequence reads: CASSLRPGPTGELFF. DNA for the CDR3: TGTGCCAGTTCTCTCCGACCGGGGCCAACCGGGGAGCTGTTTTTT. The V and J genes are TRBV2 and TRBJ2-2; D is tentatively TRBD1 or TRBD2 (5 bases each). V lost 9 bases and J 5 bases, leaving 19 bases between the germline ends. This CDR3 comprises 15 residues. Germline-derived CDR1 and CDR2 are SNHLY and FYNNEI.

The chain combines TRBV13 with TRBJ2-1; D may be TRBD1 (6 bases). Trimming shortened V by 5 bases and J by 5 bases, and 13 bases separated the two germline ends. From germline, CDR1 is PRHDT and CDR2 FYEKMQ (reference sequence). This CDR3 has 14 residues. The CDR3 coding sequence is TGTGCCAGCAGCCCACGGACAGCCCACAATGAGCAGTTCTTC. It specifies CASSPRTAHNEQFF.

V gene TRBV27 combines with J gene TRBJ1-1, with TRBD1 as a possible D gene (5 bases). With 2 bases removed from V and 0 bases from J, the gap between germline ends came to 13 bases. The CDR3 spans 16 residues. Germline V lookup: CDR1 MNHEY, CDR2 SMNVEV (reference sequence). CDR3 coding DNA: TGTGCCAGCAGTTTAGGGTGGGGCAGGATGAACACTGAAGCTTTCTTT. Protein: CASSLGWGRMNTEAFF.

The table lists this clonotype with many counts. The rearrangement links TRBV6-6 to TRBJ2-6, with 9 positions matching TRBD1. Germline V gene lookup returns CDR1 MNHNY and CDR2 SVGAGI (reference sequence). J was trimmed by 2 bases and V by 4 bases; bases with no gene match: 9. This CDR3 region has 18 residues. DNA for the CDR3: TGTGCCAGCAGTTCAGAGACAGGGGGAGTGGCTGGGGCCAACGTCCTGACTTTC. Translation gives CASSSETGGVAGANVLTF.